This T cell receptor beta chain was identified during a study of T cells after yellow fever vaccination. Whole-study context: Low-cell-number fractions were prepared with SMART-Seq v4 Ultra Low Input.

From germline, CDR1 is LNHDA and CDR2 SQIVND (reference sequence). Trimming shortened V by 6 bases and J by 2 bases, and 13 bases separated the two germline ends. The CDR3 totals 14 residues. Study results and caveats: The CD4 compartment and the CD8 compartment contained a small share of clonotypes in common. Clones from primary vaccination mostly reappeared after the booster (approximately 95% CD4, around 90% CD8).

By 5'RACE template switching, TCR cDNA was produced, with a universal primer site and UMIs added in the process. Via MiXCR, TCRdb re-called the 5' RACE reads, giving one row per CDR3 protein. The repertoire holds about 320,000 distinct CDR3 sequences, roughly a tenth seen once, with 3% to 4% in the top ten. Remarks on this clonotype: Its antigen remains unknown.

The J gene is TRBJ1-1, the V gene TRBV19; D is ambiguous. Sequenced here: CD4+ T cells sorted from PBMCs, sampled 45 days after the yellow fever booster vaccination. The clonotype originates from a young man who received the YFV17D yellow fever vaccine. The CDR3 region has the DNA TGTGCCAGTAGCTCCCGGCAGGCCAACACTGAAGCTTTCTTT. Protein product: CASSSRQANTEAFF.